A selection of T cell receptor beta chains follows, all from one sample in a study of cytomegalovirus exposure and HLA in healthy donors. The method was immunoSEQ multiplex PCR; TCRdb's version includes in-frame clones alone and lacks a portion of them. The table includes under 250,000 clones, around 87% detected once. The material sequenced was PBMCs. These receptors originate from a woman in her late teens or twenties in good health and CMV-seropositive. The CDR3 runs from the conserved cysteine through the conserved F or W. Each record gives: V gene, J gene, clone size, D gene, CDR3 DNA, CDR3 protein. D genes are given only for firm matches. Size tells how often a clone was seen (once, few, many) or the class of an expanded clone, and some rows leave it out.

v_gene: TRBV27; j_gene: TRBJ1-1; abundance: .; d_gene: .; CDR3nt: TGTGCCAGCAGTTCTCGGGGTGGGACTGAAGCTTTCTTT; CDR3aa: CASSSRGGTEAFF
v_gene: TRBV27; j_gene: TRBJ1-1; abundance: .; d_gene: .; CDR3nt: TGTGCCAGCAGTTCGCTGGGGGGGGACACTGAAGCTTTCTTT; CDR3aa: CASSSLGGDTEAFF
v_gene: TRBV12-5; j_gene: TRBJ1-1; abundance: .; d_gene: .; CDR3nt: TGTGCTAGTGGTTTGATGGCAACAGTGAACACTGAAGCTTTCTTT; CDR3aa: CASGLMATVNTEAFF
v_gene: TRBV7-9; j_gene: TRBJ2-2; abundance: .; d_gene: .; CDR3nt: TGTGCCAGCAGTCCAGAGCTGTTTTTT; CDR3aa: CASSPELFF
v_gene: TRBV10-1; j_gene: TRBJ2-2; abundance: .; d_gene: .; CDR3nt: TGCGCCAGCGGATGCCCCGGGACATTTAACACCGGGGAGCTGTTTTTT; CDR3aa: CASGCPGTFNTGELFF
v_gene: TRBV13; j_gene: TRBJ2-5; abundance: .; d_gene: TRBD2; CDR3nt: TGTGCCAGCAGCTTAGGGACTAGCGATCAAGAGACCCAGTACTTC; CDR3aa: CASSLGTSDQETQYF
v_gene: TRBV12-5; j_gene: TRBJ2-3; abundance: .; d_gene: TRBD2; CDR3nt: TGTGCTAGTGGTCGCGGGACTAGCACAACAGATACGCAGTATTTT; CDR3aa: CASGRGTSTTDTQYF
v_gene: TRBV19; j_gene: TRBJ2-1; abundance: .; d_gene: .; CDR3nt: TGTGCCAGTAGTATAGATCTGGCGGCCCGAGGCAATGAGCAGTTCTTC; CDR3aa: CASSIDLAARGNEQFF
v_gene: TRBV5-1; j_gene: TRBJ2-7; abundance: .; d_gene: .; CDR3nt: TGCGCCAGCAGCTGGGGCAGGGGAACCTCCTACGAGCAGTACTTC; CDR3aa: CASSWGRGTSYEQYF
v_gene: TRBV27; j_gene: TRBJ1-1; abundance: .; d_gene: .; CDR3nt: TGTGCCAGCAGTCTTTTGGGGGGTGCAGCTTTCTTT; CDR3aa: CASSLLGGAAFF
v_gene: TRBV5-1; j_gene: TRBJ1-1; abundance: .; d_gene: .; CDR3nt: TGCGCCAGCAGCCCCACGGGTTCAGGGCAGAGTGAAGCTTTCTTT; CDR3aa: CASSPTGSGQSEAFF
v_gene: TRBV6-4; j_gene: TRBJ2-7; abundance: .; d_gene: TRBD2; CDR3nt: TGTGCCAGCAGAACATCCAGCGGGAGGTACGAGCAGTACTTC; CDR3aa: CASRTSSGRYEQYF
v_gene: TRBV9; j_gene: TRBJ1-1; abundance: .; d_gene: .; CDR3nt: TGTGCCAGCAGCTCGAGAGGTGGCACTGAAGCTTTCTTT; CDR3aa: CASSSRGGTEAFF
v_gene: TRBV2; j_gene: TRBJ2-7; abundance: few; d_gene: .; CDR3nt: TGTGCCAGCAGTGAACGTGTTTCAGGGGCCGGGCAGTACTTC; CDR3aa: CASSERVSGAGQYF